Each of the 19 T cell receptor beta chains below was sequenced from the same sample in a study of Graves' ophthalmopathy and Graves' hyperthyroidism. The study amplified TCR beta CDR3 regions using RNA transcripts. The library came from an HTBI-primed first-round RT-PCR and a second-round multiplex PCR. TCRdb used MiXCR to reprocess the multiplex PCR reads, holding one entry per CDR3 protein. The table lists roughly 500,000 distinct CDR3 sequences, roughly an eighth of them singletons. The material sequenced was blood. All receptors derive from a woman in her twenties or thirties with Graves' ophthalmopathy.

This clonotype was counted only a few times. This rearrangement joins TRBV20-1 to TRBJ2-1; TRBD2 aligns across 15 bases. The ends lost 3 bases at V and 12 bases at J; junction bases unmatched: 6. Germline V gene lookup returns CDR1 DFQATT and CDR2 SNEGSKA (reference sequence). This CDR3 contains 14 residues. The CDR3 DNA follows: TGCAGTGCTAGGGGACTAGCGGGAGGATCGGTGCAGTTCTTC. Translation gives CSARGLAGGSVQFF.

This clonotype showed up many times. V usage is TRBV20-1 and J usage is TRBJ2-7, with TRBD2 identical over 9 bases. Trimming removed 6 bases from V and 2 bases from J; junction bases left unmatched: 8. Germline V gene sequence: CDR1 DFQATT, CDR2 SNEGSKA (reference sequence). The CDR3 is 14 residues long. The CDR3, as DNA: TGCAGTGCCAATCTAGCGGGGATCGCCTACGAGCAGTACTTC. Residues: CSANLAGIAYEQYF.

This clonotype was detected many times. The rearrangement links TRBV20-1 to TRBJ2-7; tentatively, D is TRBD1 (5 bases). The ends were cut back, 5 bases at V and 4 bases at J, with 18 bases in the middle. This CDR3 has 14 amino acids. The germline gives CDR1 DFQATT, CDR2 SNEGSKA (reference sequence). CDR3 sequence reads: CSASDKDSIYEQYF. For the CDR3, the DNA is TGCAGTGCTTCCGACAAAGACAGCATTTACGAGCAGTACTTC.

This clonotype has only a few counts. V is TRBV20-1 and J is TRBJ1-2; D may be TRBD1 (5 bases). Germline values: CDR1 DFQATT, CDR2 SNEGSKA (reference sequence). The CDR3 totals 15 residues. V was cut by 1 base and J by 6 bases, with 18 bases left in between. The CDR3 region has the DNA TGCAGTGCTAGAGCCCGGTGGATCCAGGGTAATGGCTACACCTTC. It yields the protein CSARARWIQGNGYTF.

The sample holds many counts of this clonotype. This chain's CDR3 is CASNQWGVSSYEQYF. The DNA for the CDR3 is TGTGCCAGCAACCAATGGGGGGTGAGCTCCTACGAGCAGTACTTC. The chain uses TRBV12-3 or TRBV12-4 and TRBJ2-7; a weak D match, TRBD2 (6 bases). The CDR3 has 15 amino acids. The ends were cut back, 7 bases at V and 0 bases at J, with 16 bases in the middle.

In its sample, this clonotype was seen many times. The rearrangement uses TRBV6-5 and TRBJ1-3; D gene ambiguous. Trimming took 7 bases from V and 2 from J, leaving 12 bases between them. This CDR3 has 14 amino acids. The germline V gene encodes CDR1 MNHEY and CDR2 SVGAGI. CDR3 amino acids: CASTRAVAGNTIYF. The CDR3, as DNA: TGTGCCAGCACGCGGGCCGTGGCTGGAAACACCATATATTTT.

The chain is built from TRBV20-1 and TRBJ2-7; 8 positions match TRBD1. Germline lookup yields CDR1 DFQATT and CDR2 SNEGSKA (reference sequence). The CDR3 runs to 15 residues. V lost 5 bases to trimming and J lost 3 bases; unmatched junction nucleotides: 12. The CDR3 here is CSAFSRQGSLYEQYF. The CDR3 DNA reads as TGCAGTGCTTTCTCAAGACAGGGGTCTCTCTACGAGCAGTACTTC.

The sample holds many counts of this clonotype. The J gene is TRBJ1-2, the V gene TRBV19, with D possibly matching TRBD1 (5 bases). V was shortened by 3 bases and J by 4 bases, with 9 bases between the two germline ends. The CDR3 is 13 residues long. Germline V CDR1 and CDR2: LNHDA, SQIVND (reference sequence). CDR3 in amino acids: CASSIRGTYGYTF. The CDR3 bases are TGTGCCAGTAGTATTAGGGGTACCTATGGCTACACCTTC. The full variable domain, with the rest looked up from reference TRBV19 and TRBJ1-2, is DGGITQSPKYLFRKEGQNVTLSCEQNLNHDAMYWYRQDPGQGLRLIYYSQIVNDFQKGDIAEGYSVSREKKESFPLTVTSAQKNPTAFYLCASSIRGTYGYTFGSGTRLTVV.

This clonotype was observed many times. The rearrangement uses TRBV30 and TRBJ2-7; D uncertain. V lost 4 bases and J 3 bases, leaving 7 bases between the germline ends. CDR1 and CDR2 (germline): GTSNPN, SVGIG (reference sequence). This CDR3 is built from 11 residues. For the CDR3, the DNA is TGTGCCTGGAATGATGGCTACGAGCAGTACTTC. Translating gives CAWNDGYEQYF. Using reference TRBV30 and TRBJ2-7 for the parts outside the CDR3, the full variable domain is SQTIHQWPATLVQPVGSPLSLECTVEGTSNPNLYWYRQAAGRGLQLLFYSVGIGQISSEVPQNLSASRPQDRQFILSSKKLLLSDSGFYLCAWNDGYEQYFGPGTRLTVT.

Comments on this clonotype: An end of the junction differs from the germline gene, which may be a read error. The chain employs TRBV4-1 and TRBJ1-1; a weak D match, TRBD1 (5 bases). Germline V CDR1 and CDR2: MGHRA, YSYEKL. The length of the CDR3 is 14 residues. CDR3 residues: CASSSSSGQTEAFF. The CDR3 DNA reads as TGTGCCAGCAGCTCCTCTTCTGGACAAACTGAAGCTTTCTTT.

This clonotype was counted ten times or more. CDR3 sequence: CSAPGPQETQYF. CDR3 DNA: TGCAGTGCCCCGGGACCCCAGGAGACCCAGTACTTC. The gene calls are TRBV20-1 and TRBJ2-5, with D possibly called TRBD1 or TRBD2 (5 bases each). Germline V gene lookup returns CDR1 DFQATT and CDR2 SNEGSKA (reference sequence). The CDR3 totals 12 residues. Between the trimmed V and J ends, which lost 6 bases and 5 bases, there was a span of 13 bases.

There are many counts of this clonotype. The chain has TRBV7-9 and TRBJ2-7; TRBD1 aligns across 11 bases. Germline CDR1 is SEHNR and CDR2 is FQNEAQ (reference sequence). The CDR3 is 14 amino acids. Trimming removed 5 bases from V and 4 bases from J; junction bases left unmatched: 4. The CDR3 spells CASSQGTGGYEQYF. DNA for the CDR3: TGTGCCAGCAGCCAAGGGACAGGGGGATACGAGCAGTACTTC. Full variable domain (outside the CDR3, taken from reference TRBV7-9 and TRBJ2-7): DTGVSQNPRHKITKRGQNVTFRCDPISEHNRLYWYRQTLGQGPEFLTYFQNEAQLEKSRLLSDRFSAERPKGSFSTLEIQRTEQGDSAMYLCASSQGTGGYEQYFGPGTRLTVT.

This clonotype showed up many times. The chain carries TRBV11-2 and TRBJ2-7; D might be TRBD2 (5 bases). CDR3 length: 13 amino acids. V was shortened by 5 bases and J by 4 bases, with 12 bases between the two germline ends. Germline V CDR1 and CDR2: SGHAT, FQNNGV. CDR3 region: CASSSGPSYEQYF. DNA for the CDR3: TGTGCCAGCAGCAGCGGACCATCATACGAGCAGTACTTC. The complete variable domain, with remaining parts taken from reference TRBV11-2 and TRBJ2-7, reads EAGVAQSPRYKIIEKRQSVAFWCNPISGHATLYWYQQILGQGPKLLIQFQNNGVVDDSQLPKDRFSAERLKGVDSTLKIQPAKLEDSAVYLCASSSGPSYEQYFGPGTRLTVT.

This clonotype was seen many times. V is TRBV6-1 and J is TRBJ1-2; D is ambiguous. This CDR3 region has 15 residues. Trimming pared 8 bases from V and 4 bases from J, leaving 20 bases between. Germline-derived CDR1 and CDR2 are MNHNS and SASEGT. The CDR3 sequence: CASAPAFSGSYGYTF. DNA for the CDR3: TGTGCCAGCGCCCCCGCTTTTTCGGGTAGCTATGGCTACACCTTC.

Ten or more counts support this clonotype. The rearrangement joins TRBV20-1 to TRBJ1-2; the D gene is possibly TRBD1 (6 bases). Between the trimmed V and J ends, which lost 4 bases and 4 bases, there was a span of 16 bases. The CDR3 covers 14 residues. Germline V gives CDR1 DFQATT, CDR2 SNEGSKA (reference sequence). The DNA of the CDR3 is TGCAGTGCTATCGGCACAGGGAGGGGCTATGGCTACACCTTC. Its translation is CSAIGTGRGYGYTF.

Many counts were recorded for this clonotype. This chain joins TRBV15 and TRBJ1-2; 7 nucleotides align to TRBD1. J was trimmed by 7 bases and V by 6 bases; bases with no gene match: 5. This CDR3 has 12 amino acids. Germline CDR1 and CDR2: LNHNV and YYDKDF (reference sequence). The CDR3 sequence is CATRRQGRGYTF. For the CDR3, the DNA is TGTGCCACCAGAAGACAGGGTCGTGGCTACACCTTC.

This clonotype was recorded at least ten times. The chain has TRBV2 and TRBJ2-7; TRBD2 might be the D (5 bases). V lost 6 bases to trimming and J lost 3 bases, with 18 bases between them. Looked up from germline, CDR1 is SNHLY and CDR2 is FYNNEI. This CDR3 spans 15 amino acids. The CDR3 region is CASRDSLPSFYEQYF. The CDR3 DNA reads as TGTGCCAGCAGGGACTCACTCCCCTCATTCTACGAGCAGTACTTC.

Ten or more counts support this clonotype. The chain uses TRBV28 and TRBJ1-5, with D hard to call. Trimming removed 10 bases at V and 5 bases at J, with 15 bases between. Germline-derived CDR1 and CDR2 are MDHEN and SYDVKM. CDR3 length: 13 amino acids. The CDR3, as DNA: TGTGCCACCCAGGTAGGGTGGGATCAGCCCCAGCATTTT. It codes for CATQVGWDQPQHF.

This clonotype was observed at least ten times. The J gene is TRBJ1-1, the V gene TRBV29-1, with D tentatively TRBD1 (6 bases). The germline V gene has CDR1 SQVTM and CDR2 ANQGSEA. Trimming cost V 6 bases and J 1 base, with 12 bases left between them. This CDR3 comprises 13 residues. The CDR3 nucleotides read TGCAGCGTAGTGACAGGACCGAACACTGAAGCTTTCTTT. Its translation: CSVVTGPNTEAFF.